Presented here are 27 T cell receptor beta chains from one specimen sequenced in a study of blood T cell repertoires in COVID-19. Produced via immunoSEQ multiplex PCR; TCRdb's table is partial and in-frame only. The data contain 210,000 or so clones, about 86% of them seen just once; the ten biggest clones take up approximately 3.3%. The specimen sequenced was PBMCs or T cells enriched from blood (not recorded which). These receptors were obtained from a woman aged 45-59 years in a cohort exposed to, infected with or recovered from COVID-19 (not recorded which).

For this clone: A read error may produce the germline difference seen at one junction end. J is TRBJ2-7 and V is TRBV6-5; D could derive from TRBD1 or TRBD2 (6 bases each). Germline V CDR1 and CDR2: MNHEY, SVGAGI. The CDR3 is 14 amino acids. The CDR3 region has the DNA TGTGCCAGCAGATACTCGGGGGCGGTCTACGAGCAGTACTTC. Encoded protein: CASRYSGAVYEQYF.

This chain uses TRBV3-1 (or the pseudogene TRBV3-2) with TRBJ2-1, with a tentative D call TRBD2 (5 bases). The CDR3 has 15 amino acids. Deletions cut 0 bases from V and 0 bases from J, with 6 bases between. CDR1 and CDR2 (germline): LGHDT, YNNKEL (reference sequence). CDR3 sequence reads: CASSQEEDSYNEQFF. CDR3 DNA sequence: TGTGCCAGCAGCCAAGAGGAGGACTCCTACAATGAGCAGTTCTTC.

This chain connects TRBV2 to TRBJ1-4, with D unclear. Germline V lookup: CDR1 SNHLY, CDR2 FYNNEI. Trimming took 4 bases from V and 4 from J, leaving 7 bases between them. CDR3 length: 13 amino acids. DNA for the CDR3: TGTGCCAGCAGTGGGCCGAATAATGAAAAACTGTTTTTT. Protein product: CASSGPNNEKLFF.

This clone was counted a single time. The rearrangement joins TRBV4-2 to TRBJ1-4, with TRBD1 identical over 10 bases. Germline-derived CDR1 and CDR2 are LGHNA and YNFKEQ. This CDR3 has 15 residues. V dropped 4 bases and J dropped 8; count of bases not matched to a gene: 7. The CDR3 protein is CASSRRQGAWEKLFF. The CDR3 DNA sequence: TGTGCCAGCAGCCGCCGACAGGGGGCTTGGGAAAAACTGTTTTTT.

This clone has only one observation. The chain combines TRBV9 with TRBJ1-1; 12 bases fit TRBD1. After removal of 3 bases from V and 4 bases from J, the junction contained 7 bases not matched to a gene. Germline CDR1 SGDLS, CDR2 YYNGEE. The CDR3 is made up of 16 amino acids. As DNA, the CDR3 is TGTGCCAGCAGCGCCGGGACAGGGGGCGCGTCCACTGAAGCTTTCTTT. Amino acid sequence: CASSAGTGGASTEAFF.

This sequence joins TRBV3-1 (or the pseudogene TRBV3-2) and TRBJ2-5; TRBD2 matches at 7 bases. Per germline, CDR1 LGHDT and CDR2 YNNKEL (reference sequence). V was clipped by 8 bases and J by 1 base; unmatched bases: 7. CDR3 length: 14 residues. The CDR3 loop is CASAGETLQETQYF. The CDR3 DNA is TGTGCCAGCGCGGGGGAGACACTCCAAGAGACCCAGTACTTC.

This rearrangement joins TRBV5-4 to TRBJ1-5; 7 positions match TRBD1. The germline CDR1 and CDR2 sequences are SGHNT and YYREEE (reference sequence). V lost 3 bases and J lost 0; bases outside the gene matches: 15. CDR3 length equals 19 residues. The CDR3 reads CASSWGSGTAEYSNQPQHF. CDR3 nucleotide sequence: TGTGCCAGCAGCTGGGGGTCCGGGACAGCCGAATATAGCAATCAGCCCCAGCATTTT.

On this clone itself: Other DNA sequences in this specimen translate into the identical CDR3. The CDR3 reads CASSPGGRGTDTQYF. In DNA form, the CDR3 reads TGTGCCAGCAGCCCAGGGGGCCGGGGCACAGATACGCAGTATTTT. The chain links TRBV5-4 to TRBJ2-3; TRBD1 matches at 8 bases. Germline V gives CDR1 SGHNT, CDR2 YYREEE (reference sequence). The length of the CDR3 is 15 residues. V gave up 4 bases and J gave up 1 base; unmatched junction bases: 5. Drawing the rest from reference TRBV5-4 and TRBJ2-3, the complete variable domain is ETGVTQSPTHLIKTRGQQVTLRCSSQSGHNTVSWYQQALGQGPQFIFQYYREEENGRGNFPPRFSGLQFPNYSSELNVNALELDDSALYLCASSPGGRGTDTQYFGPGTRLTVL.

This chain links TRBV19 with TRBJ1-1; possible D gene TRBD1, 6 bases. V lost 3 bases to trimming and J lost 5 bases, with 10 bases between them. This CDR3 region has 13 residues. Germline V gives CDR1 LNHDA, CDR2 SQIVND (reference sequence). The CDR3 sequence: CASSINRETEAFF. The CDR3, as DNA: TGTGCCAGTAGTATCAACAGGGAAACTGAAGCTTTCTTT.

This clone appeared once. The gene calls are TRBV6-2 or TRBV6-3 and TRBJ2-3; D perhaps matches TRBD2 (5 bases). V was cut by 0 bases and J by 7 bases, with 8 bases left in between. CDR3 length: 13 amino acids. Germline-derived CDR1 and CDR2 are MNHEY and SVGEGT. The CDR3 DNA reads as TGTGCCAGCAGTTACTCGGCCGGGAATACGCAGTATTTT. This sequence encodes CASSYSAGNTQYF.

V and J are TRBV5-4 and TRBJ1-2; TRBD1 matches 8 bases. Germline-derived CDR1 and CDR2 are SGHNT and YYREEE (reference sequence). The CDR3 spans 15 residues. V was pared by 5 bases and J by 5 bases, with 11 bases of the junction left unmatched. In nucleotides, the CDR3 is TGTGCCAGCAGTGAAACCGGGACAGGACTATATGGCTACACCTTC. Translated, it gives CASSETGTGLYGYTF. The full variable domain, rest sourced from reference TRBV5-4 and TRBJ1-2, is ETGVTQSPTHLIKTRGQQVTLRCSSQSGHNTVSWYQQALGQGPQFIFQYYREEENGRGNFPPRFSGLQFPNYSSELNVNALELDDSALYLCASSETGTGLYGYTFGSGTRLTVV.

This rearrangement joins TRBV7-2 to TRBJ2-1, with D perhaps TRBD1 (5 bases). Germline V CDR1 and CDR2: SGHTA, FQGNSA. The V end was cut by 5 bases, the J end by 4 bases, with 9 bases between. The CDR3 has 13 amino acids. The CDR3 bases are TGTGCCAGCAGCGTAACAGGTTACAATGAGCAGTTCTTC. It is translated as CASSVTGYNEQFF.

This clone has more than one count but fewer than ten. The chain couples TRBV5-1 to TRBJ2-2; 7 bases are a match to TRBD1. CDR1 is SGHRS, CDR2 YFSETQ, per germline. The CDR3 consists of 15 residues. V trimming: 4 bases; J trimming: 3 bases; junction bases outside the gene matches: 6. The CDR3 DNA reads TGCGCCAGCAGCCCAACCGGGACAGACACCGGGGAGCTGTTTTTT. It yields the protein CASSPTGTDTGELFF.

This chain joins TRBV13 and TRBJ1-2; TRBD1 matches at 9 bases. Germline loops: CDR1 PRHDT, CDR2 FYEKMQ (reference sequence). V lost 8 bases to trimming and J lost 4 bases; unmatched junction nucleotides: 5. This CDR3 has 13 amino acids. CDR3 in DNA: TGTGCCAGCGCACAGGGGGCGGGCTATGGCTACACCTTC. As protein: CASAQGAGYGYTF.

The rearrangement uses TRBV30 and TRBJ2-7; TRBD1 aligns across 9 bases. Looked up from germline, CDR1 is GTSNPN and CDR2 is SVGIG (reference sequence). J was trimmed by 8 bases and V by 2 bases; bases with no gene match: 10. The CDR3 loop spans 14 amino acids. CDR3 residues: CAWSTGTGIVQQYF. In DNA form, the CDR3 reads TGTGCCTGGAGTACCGGGACAGGGATCGTACAGCAGTACTTC.

This clone was picked up a small number of times. This sequence joins TRBV6-4 and TRBJ1-2; 7 bases line up with TRBD1. Unmatched junction bases numbered 17, after V lost 5 bases and J lost 2 bases. The CDR3 consists of 18 residues. Germline CDR1 is MRHNA and CDR2 is SNTAGT. The CDR3 DNA follows: TGTGCCAGCAGTTGGGCCTGGGTAGGGGGCTATGGCAACTATGGCTACACCTTC. Amino acids: CASSWAWVGGYGNYGYTF.

This clone was counted a single time. The chain joins TRBV5-1 to TRBJ2-7; 8 bases are a match to TRBD1. Germline V gene sequence: CDR1 SGHRS, CDR2 YFSETQ. The CDR3 is 15 residues long. V lost 2 bases to trimming and J lost 3 bases; unmatched junction nucleotides: 7. The CDR3 is CASSFGGTGHYEQYF. For the CDR3, the DNA is TGCGCCAGCAGCTTCGGTGGGACAGGTCACTACGAGCAGTACTTC.

The V call is TRBV18, the J call TRBJ2-7, with D uncertain. Germline values: CDR1 KGHSH, CDR2 LQKENI. The germline V and J ends were trimmed by 2 bases and 1 base, with 9 bases remaining between them. The CDR3 extends over 14 amino acids. The chain's CDR3 is CASSPSTVSYEQYF. The CDR3 DNA reads TGTGCCAGCTCACCATCTACTGTTTCCTACGAGCAGTACTTC.

The chain employs TRBV25-1 and TRBJ2-3; D remains ambiguous. The CDR3 sequence is 14 residues long. Per germline, CDR1 MGHDK and CDR2 SYGVNS. V was shortened by 0 bases and J by 3 bases, with 7 bases between the two germline ends. In DNA, the CDR3 is TGTGCCAGCAGTGAATACGGAGAGACAGATACGCAGTATTTT. As protein: CASSEYGETDTQYF. The full variable domain, in which reference TRBV25-1 and TRBJ2-3 provide the parts outside the CDR3, is EADIYQTPRYLVIGTGKKITLECSQTMGHDKMYWYQQDPGMELHLIHYSYGVNSTEKGDLSSESTVSRIRTEHFPLTLESARPSHTSQYLCASSEYGETDTQYFGPGTRLTVL.

This chain connects TRBV2 to TRBJ1-4; D ambiguous. The germline V gene encodes CDR1 SNHLY and CDR2 FYNNEI. V lost 7 bases, J lost 0 bases, and 12 bases lay in between. This CDR3 contains 15 residues. CDR3 region: CASTKASTTNEKLFF. The DNA of the CDR3 is TGTGCCAGCACAAAAGCTTCTACAACTAATGAAAAACTGTTTTTT.

The chain uses TRBV12-3 or TRBV12-4 and TRBJ1-2; D remains ambiguous. V dropped 1 base and J dropped 5 bases, with 8 bases sitting between them. This CDR3 region has 13 residues. This chain's CDR3 is CASSLEPMYGYTF. The CDR3 DNA follows: TGTGCCAGCAGTTTAGAGCCGATGTATGGCTACACCTTC.

The chain recombines TRBV18 with TRBJ1-4; 9 positions agree with TRBD1. The CDR3 length is 15 residues. Germline loops: CDR1 KGHSH, CDR2 LQKENI. V shed 6 bases and J 6 bases; nucleotides not matched to a gene: 8. In nucleotides, the CDR3 is TGTGCCAGCTCCACGGGACAGGGCAGCTATGAAAAACTGTTTTTT. Its protein is CASSTGQGSYEKLFF.

The chain carries TRBV28 and TRBJ1-1; 7 bases agree with TRBD1. This CDR3 spans 14 amino acids. The junction had 7 bases not matched to a gene; V was cut back by 7 bases and J by 2 bases. Germline V gives CDR1 MDHEN, CDR2 SYDVKM. The CDR3 loop reads CASIRDRGNTEAFF. CDR3 DNA sequence: TGTGCCAGCATCAGGGACAGAGGAAACACTGAAGCTTTCTTT.

The chain uses TRBV19 and TRBJ2-1, with a tentative D call TRBD2 (6 bases). Germline CDR1 LNHDA, CDR2 SQIVND (reference sequence). This CDR3 contains 15 residues. The germline V and J ends were trimmed by 5 bases and 10 bases, with 21 bases remaining between them. CDR3 coding DNA: TGTGCCAGTAGTCCATCGGGGAGCGGGTACAGGGAGCAGTTCTTC. Translated, it gives CASSPSGSGYREQFF. The full variable domain, in which reference TRBV19 and TRBJ2-1 provide the parts outside the CDR3, is DGGITQSPKYLFRKEGQNVTLSCEQNLNHDAMYWYRQDPGQGLRLIYYSQIVNDFQKGDIAEGYSVSREKKESFPLTVTSAQKNPTAFYLCASSPSGSGYREQFFGPGTRLTVL.

J is TRBJ2-2 and V is TRBV7-2; 8 bases agree with TRBD2. CDR1 is SGHTA and CDR2 is FQGNSA in the germline V gene. V dropped 3 bases and J dropped 7; count of bases not matched to a gene: 7. The CDR3 is made up of 15 amino acids. The CDR3 is CASSFKRGFVGELFF. DNA for the CDR3: TGTGCCAGCAGCTTTAAGCGGGGGTTTGTCGGGGAGCTGTTTTTT.

The rearrangement links TRBV5-1 to TRBJ2-5, with TRBD2 matching over 9 bases. The V and J ends lost 4 bases and 1 base, in that order; junction bases with no gene match: 5. The CDR3 extends over 15 amino acids. CDR1 SGHRS and CDR2 YFSETQ come from the germline V gene. The CDR3 here is CASSGLAGRQETQYF. The CDR3 DNA sequence: TGCGCCAGCAGCGGGCTAGCGGGGCGCCAAGAGACCCAGTACTTC.

The V call is TRBV9, the J call TRBJ2-1; TRBD2 aligns across 15 bases. The V segment lost 2 bases and the J segment 9 bases; nucleotides outside the gene matches: 6. Looked up from germline, CDR1 is SGDLS and CDR2 is YYNGEE. The CDR3 loop spans 16 amino acids. The CDR3 protein is CASSVGGLAGGTEQFF. DNA of the CDR3: TGTGCCAGCAGCGTTGGGGGACTAGCGGGGGGAACTGAGCAGTTCTTC.